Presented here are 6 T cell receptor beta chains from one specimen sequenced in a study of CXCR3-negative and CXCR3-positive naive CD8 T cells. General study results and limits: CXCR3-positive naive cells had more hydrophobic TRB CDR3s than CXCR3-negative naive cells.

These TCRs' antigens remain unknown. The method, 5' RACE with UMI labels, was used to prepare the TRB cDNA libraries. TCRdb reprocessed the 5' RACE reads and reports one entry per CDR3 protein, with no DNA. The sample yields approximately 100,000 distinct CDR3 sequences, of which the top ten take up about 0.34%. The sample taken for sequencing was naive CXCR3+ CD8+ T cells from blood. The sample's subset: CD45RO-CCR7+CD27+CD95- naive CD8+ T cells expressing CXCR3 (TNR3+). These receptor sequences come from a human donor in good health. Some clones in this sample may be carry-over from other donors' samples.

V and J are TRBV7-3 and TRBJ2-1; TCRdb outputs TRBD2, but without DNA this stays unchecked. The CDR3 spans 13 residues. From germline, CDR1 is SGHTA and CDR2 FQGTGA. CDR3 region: CASSVDYYNEQFF.

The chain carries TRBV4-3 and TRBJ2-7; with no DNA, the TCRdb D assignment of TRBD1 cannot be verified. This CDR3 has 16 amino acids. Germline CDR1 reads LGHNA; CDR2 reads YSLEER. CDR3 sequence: CASSQDRASGSYEQYF.

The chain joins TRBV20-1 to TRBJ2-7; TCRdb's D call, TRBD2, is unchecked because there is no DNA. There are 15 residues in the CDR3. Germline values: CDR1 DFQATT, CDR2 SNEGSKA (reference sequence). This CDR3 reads CSARDLREDSYEQYF.

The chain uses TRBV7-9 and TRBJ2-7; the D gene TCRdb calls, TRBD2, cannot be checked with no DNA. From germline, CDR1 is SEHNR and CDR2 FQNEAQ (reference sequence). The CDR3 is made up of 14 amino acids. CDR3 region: CASSIGLDSYEQYF.

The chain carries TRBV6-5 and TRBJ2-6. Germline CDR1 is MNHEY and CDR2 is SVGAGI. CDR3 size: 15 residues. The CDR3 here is CASSYSSSGANVLTF.

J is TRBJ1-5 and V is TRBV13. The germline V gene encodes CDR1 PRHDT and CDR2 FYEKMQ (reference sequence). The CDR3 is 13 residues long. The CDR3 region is CASSYDGNQPQHF.